These 27 T cell receptor beta chains were sequenced from one sample in a study of blood T cell repertoires in COVID-19. Measured with immunoSEQ multiplex PCR; TCRdb has only the in-frame clones, and not every one. The profile covers about 260,000 clones, with around 89% appearing a single time and approximately 4% taken by the ten largest. Sequenced input: peripheral blood. The receptors come from a middle-aged woman with acute or convalescent COVID-19.

The rearrangement links TRBV2 to TRBJ2-1, with 14 bases identical to TRBD2. Unmatched junction bases numbered 20, after V lost 4 bases and J lost 0 bases. The CDR3 has 23 residues. CDR1 is SNHLY and CDR2 is FYNNEI in the germline V gene. The CDR3 DNA reads TGTGCCAGCAGTGCCTGGGGACTAGCGGGGGCCCCAAATACACGTAGCTCCTACAATGAGCAGTTCTTC. This codes for CASSAWGLAGAPNTRSSYNEQFF.

The chain has TRBV5-1 and TRBJ1-2; 9 bases fit TRBD1. The CDR3 totals 18 residues. Germline V gives CDR1 SGHRS, CDR2 YFSETQ. Losses at the gene ends were 4 bases for V and 6 bases for J; bases not matched to a gene: 19. CDR3 bases: TGCGCCAGCAGCCTAGGGAGCCAAGGACAGGGGACTTGGAATGGCTACACCTTC. Its protein is CASSLGSQGQGTWNGYTF.

The V call is TRBV2, the J call TRBJ1-2; a possible D gene is TRBD1 (5 bases). Trimming shortened V by 0 bases and J by 3 bases, and 26 bases separated the two germline ends. The CDR3 is 20 residues long. CDR1 and CDR2 (germline): SNHLY, FYNNEI. The CDR3 DNA is TGTGCCAGCAGTGAAGCGGAATTAGCCAGGACACTACGTTCGGACTATGGCTACACCTTC. This translates into CASSEAELARTLRSDYGYTF.

The chain joins TRBV4-1 to TRBJ2-2, with 7 nucleotides matching TRBD2. The CDR3 runs to 15 residues. V was pared by 1 base and J by 3 bases, with 2 bases of the junction left unmatched. The V gene's germline CDR1 is MGHRA and CDR2 YSYEKL. CDR3 sequence (DNA): TGCGCCAGCAGCCAAGTGGCGGGGGACACCGGGGAGCTGTTTTTT. Translating gives CASSQVAGDTGELFF.

This clone occurred once. This sequence joins TRBV30 and TRBJ1-6; D remains unclear. V was clipped by 4 bases and J by 7 bases, with 5 bases between them. The CDR3 covers 11 residues. Germline V lookup: CDR1 GTSNPN, CDR2 SVGIG (reference sequence). In DNA, the CDR3 is TGTGCCTGGACGTTGAATTCACCCCTCCACTTT. Protein: CAWTLNSPLHF.

The V gene is TRBV7-8, the J gene TRBJ1-2, with TRBD1 matching 7 bases. Germline lookup yields CDR1 SGHVS and CDR2 FQNEAQ. There are 15 residues in the CDR3. The V and J ends lost 0 bases and 8 bases, in that order; junction bases with no gene match: 9. CDR3 sequence reads: CASSLAGQTIEGYTF. The CDR3 nucleotides read TGTGCCAGCAGCTTAGCGGGACAGACAATCGAGGGCTACACCTTC.

The rearrangement joins TRBV2 to TRBJ1-1; 7 positions agree with TRBD1. Germline CDR1 is SNHLY and CDR2 is FYNNEI. The CDR3 consists of 14 residues. Trimming took 7 bases from V and 1 from J; bases not matched to a gene: 6. Here the CDR3 DNA reads TGTGCCAGCACGGGACAGCTAGCGAACACTGAAGCTTTCTTT. As protein: CASTGQLANTEAFF.

The V and J genes are TRBV10-1 and TRBJ1-1; D not resolved. The CDR3 runs to 15 residues. The V gene lost 0 bases and the J gene lost 1 base, with 9 bases spanning the gap. Per the germline V gene, CDR1 is WNHNN and CDR2 is SYGVQD (reference sequence). DNA for the CDR3: TGCGCCAGCAGTGAGTCGGCAGGAACGAACACTGAAGCTTTCTTT. It encodes CASSESAGTNTEAFF.

This rearrangement joins TRBV29-1 to TRBJ1-1; TRBD1 might be the D (6 bases). This CDR3 contains 14 residues. The ends were cut back, 3 bases at V and 5 bases at J, with 16 bases in the middle. In germline, CDR1 is SQVTM, CDR2 ANQGSEA. Here the CDR3 DNA reads TGCAGCGTTGAGTTAGTCAGGGGAGTTACTGAAGCTTTCTTT. This codes for CSVELVRGVTEAFF.

The CDR3 region has the DNA TGTGCCAGTAGTAGGGGACAGGGGAGAGGAAACATTCAGTACTTC. It is translated as CASSRGQGRGNIQYF. The chain links TRBV19 to TRBJ2-4; 10 nucleotides agree with TRBD1. The germline gives CDR1 LNHDA, CDR2 SQIVND (reference sequence). The V gene end was trimmed by 4 bases and the J gene end by 6 bases; junction bases not matched to a gene: 6. The CDR3 covers 15 residues. The whole variable domain, remainder taken from reference TRBV19 and TRBJ2-4, is DGGITQSPKYLFRKEGQNVTLSCEQNLNHDAMYWYRQDPGQGLRLIYYSQIVNDFQKGDIAEGYSVSREKKESFPLTVTSAQKNPTAFYLCASSRGQGRGNIQYFGAGTRLSVL.

The chain is built from TRBV28 and TRBJ1-1; 9 bases align to TRBD1. V shed 4 bases, J shed 4 bases, and the junction held 13 bases outside the gene matches. The CDR3 runs 17 residues. The V gene's germline CDR1 is MDHEN and CDR2 SYDVKM. CDR3 protein: CASSSHAGTGYLTEAFF. The CDR3 region has the DNA TGTGCCAGCAGTTCACACGCCGGGACAGGGTATCTCACTGAAGCTTTCTTT.

The gene calls are TRBV6-6 and TRBJ1-4, with 9 bases matching TRBD1. V lost 4 bases, J lost 6 bases, and 6 bases stayed unmatched. CDR1 MNHNY and CDR2 SVGAGI come from the germline V gene (reference sequence). The CDR3 length is 15 residues. The CDR3 DNA reads as TGTGCCAGCAGTTCCCCGGGACAGGGATATGAAAAACTGTTTTTT. Translation: CASSSPGQGYEKLFF.

The genes are TRBV10-2 and TRBJ2-2; 7 bases line up with TRBD1. The J segment lost 4 bases and the V segment lost 0 bases, leaving 8 bases of the junction unmatched. This CDR3 comprises 17 residues. Germline values: CDR1 WSHSY, CDR2 SAAADI. The CDR3 DNA sequence: TGCGCCAGCAGTGAGTCGATACTGGGGACAGTCACCGGGGAGCTGTTTTTT. Translation: CASSESILGTVTGELFF.

A remark on this clone: The junction and the germline gene differ at one end; a read error may be behind it. The chain carries TRBV30 and TRBJ2-1, with 7 bases identical to TRBD1. The CDR3 spans 11 residues. Germline assignment: CDR1 GTSNPN and CDR2 SVGIG (reference sequence). This CDR3 reads CAWSPGTEPFF. The CDR3 DNA follows: TGTGCCTGGAGCCCCGGGACAGAGCCGTTCTTC.

The rearrangement uses TRBV30 and TRBJ1-5; 8 bases line up with TRBD1. This CDR3 region has 15 residues. The germline V gene encodes CDR1 GTSNPN and CDR2 SVGIG (reference sequence). V dropped 4 bases and J dropped 0; count of bases not matched to a gene: 5. CDR3 residues: CAWMVQGDSNQPQHF. The CDR3 region has the DNA TGTGCCTGGATGGTACAGGGGGATAGCAATCAGCCCCAGCATTTT.

This clone has a single count. This sequence joins TRBV5-4 and TRBJ1-1; no clear D gene. The germline V gene has CDR1 SGHNT and CDR2 YYREEE (reference sequence). Trimming removed 4 bases at V and 6 bases at J, with 10 bases between. The CDR3 length is 12 residues. The CDR3 protein is CASSPPGAEAFF. The CDR3 bases are TGTGCCAGCAGCCCTCCCGGTGCTGAAGCTTTCTTT. Combining the CDR3 with reference TRBV5-4 and TRBJ1-1 gives the whole variable domain ETGVTQSPTHLIKTRGQQVTLRCSSQSGHNTVSWYQQALGQGPQFIFQYYREEENGRGNFPPRFSGLQFPNYSSELNVNALELDDSALYLCASSPPGAEAFFGQGTRLTVV.

The chain carries TRBV27 and TRBJ1-5, with D possibly TRBD1 on 5 matching bases. Trimming took 1 base from V and 3 from J, leaving 7 bases between them. The V gene's germline CDR1 is MNHEY and CDR2 SMNVEV (reference sequence). This CDR3 is built from 14 residues. CDR3 residues: CASSLWGDNQPQHF. CDR3 bases: TGTGCCAGCAGTTTATGGGGGGACAATCAGCCCCAGCATTTT.

This rearrangement joins TRBV6-5 to TRBJ2-1; 7 bases map to TRBD1. This CDR3 has 16 residues. Unmatched junction bases numbered 6, after V lost 0 bases and J lost 4 bases. The germline CDR1 and CDR2 sequences are MNHEY and SVGAGI. CDR3 amino acids: CASSYSGTEDYNEQFF. DNA for the CDR3: TGTGCCAGCAGTTACTCCGGGACAGAAGATTACAATGAGCAGTTCTTC.

The V gene is TRBV30, the J gene TRBJ2-1, with TRBD2 identical over 10 bases. This CDR3 has 13 residues. The germline CDR1 and CDR2 sequences are GTSNPN and SVGIG (reference sequence). V shed 4 bases, J shed 8 bases, and the junction held 5 bases outside the gene matches. CDR3 residues: CAWKSGGAYEQFF. The CDR3 DNA follows: TGTGCCTGGAAAAGCGGGGGGGCCTATGAGCAGTTCTTC.

This clone was found a few times. The chain combines TRBV2 with TRBJ2-6; no definite D call. The CDR3 runs to 16 residues. Per the germline V gene, CDR1 is SNHLY and CDR2 is FYNNEI. V gave up 6 bases and J gave up 2 bases, with 14 bases separating them. CDR3 region: CASRGADWTGANVLTF. The CDR3 DNA sequence: TGTGCCAGCAGGGGTGCAGACTGGACTGGGGCCAACGTCCTGACTTTC.

The V call is TRBV27, the J call TRBJ1-2; 11 positions match TRBD1. The V gene end was trimmed by 5 bases and the J gene end by 8 bases; junction bases not matched to a gene: 10. Per germline, CDR1 MNHEY and CDR2 SMNVEV (reference sequence). The length of the CDR3 is 15 residues. The chain's CDR3 is CASSAPGQGVGGYTF. Written as DNA, the CDR3 is TGTGCCAGCAGTGCTCCGGGACAGGGGGTAGGGGGCTACACCTTC.

DNA of the CDR3: TGTGCCAGCTCACCACGGGGGGGGCCGACAGATACGCAGTATTTT. Its protein product is CASSPRGGPTDTQYF. This chain joins TRBV18 and TRBJ2-3; the D gene is possibly TRBD2 (7 bases). Germline assignment: CDR1 KGHSH and CDR2 LQKENI. The V gene lost 1 base and the J gene lost 3 bases, with 11 bases spanning the gap. This CDR3 contains 15 residues.

The DNA for the CDR3 is TGTGCCAGCAGCTTCCGCAGGGAAGGCTACACCTTC. Translating it yields CASSFRREGYTF. This sequence joins TRBV7-2 and TRBJ1-2, with TRBD1 as a possible D gene (5 bases). V shed 3 bases and J shed 8 bases, with 10 bases lying between them. CDR1 and CDR2 (germline): SGHTA, FQGNSA. There are 12 residues in the CDR3.

This clone was seen a single time. This chain uses TRBV4-1 with TRBJ2-7; 9 bases are a match to TRBD1. The germline gives CDR1 MGHRA, CDR2 YSYEKL. The CDR3 totals 16 residues. Germline trimming cut 0 bases from V and 3 bases from J; bases unmatched to any gene: 6. The CDR3 DNA sequence: TGCGCCAGCAGCCAAGAGAAGCGGACAGGGGACTACGAGCAGTACGTC. Encoded protein: CASSQEKRTGDYEQYV.

The chain employs TRBV9 and TRBJ1-5; no clear D. From germline, CDR1 is SGDLS and CDR2 YYNGEE. CDR3 length: 15 residues. Trimming pared 3 bases from V and 0 bases from J, leaving 10 bases between. The CDR3 loop is CASSENGYSNQPQHF. The CDR3 bases are TGTGCCAGCAGCGAGAACGGGTATAGCAATCAGCCCCAGCATTTT. Based on the CDR3 plus reference TRBV9 and TRBJ1-5, the full variable domain is DSGVTQTPKHLITATGQRVTLRCSPRSGDLSVYWYQQSLDQGLQFLIQYYNGEERAKGNILERFSAQQFPDLHSELNLSSLELGDSALYFCASSENGYSNQPQHFGDGTRLSIL.

The rearrangement links TRBV9 to TRBJ2-1; 8 bases match TRBD2. The CDR3 spans 15 residues. With 3 bases clipped from V and 0 bases from J, the junction kept 2 bases outside the gene matches. In germline, CDR1 is SGDLS, CDR2 YYNGEE. CDR3 nucleotides: TGTGCCAGCAGCGAGCGGGAGAGCTCCTACAATGAGCAGTTCTTC. It yields the protein CASSERESSYNEQFF. Filled out from reference TRBV9 and TRBJ2-1, the complete variable domain reads DSGVTQTPKHLITATGQRVTLRCSPRSGDLSVYWYQQSLDQGLQFLIQYYNGEERAKGNILERFSAQQFPDLHSELNLSSLELGDSALYFCASSERESSYNEQFFGPGTRLTVL.

In its sample, this clone was seen a few times. The chain uses TRBV10-1 and TRBJ2-1; D not certain. Germline assignment: CDR1 WNHNN and CDR2 SYGVQD (reference sequence). Trimming took off 8 bases at V and 9 bases at J, with 14 bases between the two ends. CDR3 length: 12 amino acids. The CDR3 reads CASASDNVEQFF. CDR3 DNA: TGCGCCAGCGCGAGCGATAATGTTGAGCAGTTCTTC.